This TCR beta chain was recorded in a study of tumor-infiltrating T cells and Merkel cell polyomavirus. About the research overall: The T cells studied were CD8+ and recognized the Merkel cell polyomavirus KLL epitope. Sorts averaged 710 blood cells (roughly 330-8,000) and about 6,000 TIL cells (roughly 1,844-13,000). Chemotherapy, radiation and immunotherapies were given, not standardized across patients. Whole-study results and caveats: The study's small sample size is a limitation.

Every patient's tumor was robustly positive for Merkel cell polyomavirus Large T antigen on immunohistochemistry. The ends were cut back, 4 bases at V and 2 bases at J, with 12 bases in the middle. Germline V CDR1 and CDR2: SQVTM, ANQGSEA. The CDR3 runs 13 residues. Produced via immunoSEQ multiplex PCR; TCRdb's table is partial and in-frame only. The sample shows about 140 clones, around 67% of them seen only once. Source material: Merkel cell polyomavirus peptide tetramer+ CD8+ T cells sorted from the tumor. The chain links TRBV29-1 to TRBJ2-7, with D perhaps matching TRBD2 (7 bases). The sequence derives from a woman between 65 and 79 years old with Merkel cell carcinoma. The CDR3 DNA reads TGCAGCGTTGGAGGGGGGGGACCCTACGAGCAGTACTTC. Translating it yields CSVGGGGPYEQYF.